This T cell receptor beta chain was recorded in a study of blood T cell repertoires in COVID-19. Germline CDR1 reads SGHTA; CDR2 reads FQGTGA. The CDR3 has 13 amino acids. V lost 0 bases to trimming and J lost 5 bases, with 7 bases between them. Methods used by the authors: Researchers report that nucleated cell counts were estimated from reference gene primer amplification. Assay used: immunoSEQ multiplex PCR; TCRdb lists only in-frame clones, some missing. V, J and clone size are taken as reported in that table, and D and trimming were inferred from the DNA itself. The data show 250,000 to 350,000 clones, approximately 92% seen once. Participants spanned ages roughly 18 to 90 years and resided in about 24 US areas.

The gene calls are TRBV7-3 and TRBJ1-1; D call uncertain. The origin of this receptor is a woman in her thirties who had recovered from COVID-19. The sample taken for sequencing was PBMCs or T cells enriched from blood (not recorded which). Here the CDR3 reads CASSLTEVTEAFF. CDR3 in DNA: TGTGCCAGCAGCTTAACGGAGGTGACTGAAGCTTTCTTT.